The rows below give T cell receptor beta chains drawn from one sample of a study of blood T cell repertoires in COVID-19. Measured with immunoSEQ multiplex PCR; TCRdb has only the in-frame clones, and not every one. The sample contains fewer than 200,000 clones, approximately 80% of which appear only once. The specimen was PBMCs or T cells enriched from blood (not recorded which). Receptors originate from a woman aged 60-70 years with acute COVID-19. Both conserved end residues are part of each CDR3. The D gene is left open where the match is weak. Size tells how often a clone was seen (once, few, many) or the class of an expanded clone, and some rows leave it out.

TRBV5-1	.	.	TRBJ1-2	CASSPGGDGYTF	TGCGCCAGCAGCCCGGGGGGGGATGGCTACACCTTC
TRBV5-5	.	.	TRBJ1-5	CASSLTQEQPQHF	TGTGCCAGCAGCCTTACACAGGAACAGCCCCAGCATTTT
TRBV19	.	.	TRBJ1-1	CASSTNRNTEAFF	TGTGCCAGTAGTACTAATAGGAACACTGAAGCTTTCTTT
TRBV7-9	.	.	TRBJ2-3	CASSPRVGDTDTQYF	TGTGCCAGCAGCCCCAGGGTTGGGGACACAGATACGCAGTATTTT
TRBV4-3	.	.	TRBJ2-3	CASSLDWSATDTQYF	TGCGCCAGCAGCCTTGACTGGAGTGCAACAGATACGCAGTATTTT
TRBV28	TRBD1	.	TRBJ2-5	CASSSQGAQNFQETQYF	TGTGCCAGCAGTTCACAGGGGGCACAAAACTTTCAAGAGACCCAGTACTTC
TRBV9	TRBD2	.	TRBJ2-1	CASSVEGGEGNEQFF	TGTGCCAGCAGCGTAGAAGGCGGGGAGGGCAATGAGCAGTTCTTC
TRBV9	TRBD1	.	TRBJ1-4	CASSARTGGNEKLFF	TGTGCCAGCAGCGCCCGGACAGGGGGAAATGAAAAACTGTTTTTT
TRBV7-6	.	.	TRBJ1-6	CASSLISRGQGSPLHF	TGTGCCAGCAGCTTAATATCTAGGGGACAAGGTTCACCCCTCCACTTT
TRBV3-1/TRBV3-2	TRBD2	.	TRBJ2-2	CASSQDYGRVGITGELFF	TGTGCCAGCAGCCAAGATTACGGGAGGGTAGGAATCACCGGGGAGCTGTTTTTT
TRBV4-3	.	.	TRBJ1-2	CASSQAPEGGVDGYTF	TGCGCCAGCAGCCAGGCCCCGGAGGGAGGGGTCGATGGCTACACCTTC
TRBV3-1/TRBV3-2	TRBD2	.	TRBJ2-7	CASSQGGSGDEQYF	TGTGCCAGCAGCCAAGGGGGTAGCGGGGACGAGCAGTACTTC
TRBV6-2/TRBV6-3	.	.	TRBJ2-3	CASSYPNRVDTQYF	TGTGCCAGCAGTTACCCAAACAGGGTTGATACGCAGTATTTT
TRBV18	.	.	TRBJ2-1	CASSPYQQVSNEQFF	TGTGCCAGCTCACCATACCAACAGGTGAGCAATGAGCAGTTCTTC
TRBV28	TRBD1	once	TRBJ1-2	CASSRPDRVRYGYTF	TGTGCCAGCAGCCGCCCGGACAGGGTCCGCTATGGCTACACCTTC
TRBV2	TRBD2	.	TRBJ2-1	CASSEALRGGLAHNEQFF	TGTGCCAGCAGTGAAGCGCTTCGGGGGGGGCTTGCCCACAATGAGCAGTTCTTC
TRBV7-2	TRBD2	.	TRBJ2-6	CASSSLAGDPGANVLTF	TGTGCCAGCAGCTCCTTAGCGGGAGATCCCGGGGCCAACGTCCTGACTTTC
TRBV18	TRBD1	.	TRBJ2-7	CASSDDRVREQYF	TGTGCCAGCTCGGACGACAGGGTGCGGGAGCAGTACTTC